The T cell receptor (beta chain) under discussion was sequenced for a study of cytomegalovirus exposure and HLA in healthy donors. A remark on this clone: Its antigen is not known.

Findings and limits, study-wide: TCR beta chain V- and J-gene trimming was linked, in a later analysis, to a missense variant in DCLRE1C. In vitro experiments confirmed that a few CMV-associated chains were specific for CMV antigens. It has been reported that TCR beta sequences accurately predicted the HLA-A and HLA-B alleles of most subjects. Researchers catalogued roughly 170 TCR beta chains as cytomegalovirus-associated.

In the PCR, 60 Vbeta and 13 Jbeta primers were used. The data were produced by immunoSEQ multiplex PCR, yet TCRdb's version contains in-frame clones alone and is incomplete. Of about 170,000 clones in the sample, about 76% are singletons; the top ten hold roughly 2%. V lost 3 bases and J lost 0; bases outside the gene matches: 4. Looked up from germline, CDR1 is LNHDA and CDR2 is SQIVND (reference sequence). The CDR3 totals 17 residues. The sample comprised PBMCs. The chain joins TRBV19 to TRBJ2-1; TRBD2 agrees at 11 bases. The sequence was obtained from a female donor in good health and CMV-seronegative. The CDR3 coding sequence is TGTGCCAGTAGTATGGATAGCGGGGGGGGCTCCTACAATGAGCAGTTCTTC. Translated, it gives CASSMDSGGGSYNEQFF.